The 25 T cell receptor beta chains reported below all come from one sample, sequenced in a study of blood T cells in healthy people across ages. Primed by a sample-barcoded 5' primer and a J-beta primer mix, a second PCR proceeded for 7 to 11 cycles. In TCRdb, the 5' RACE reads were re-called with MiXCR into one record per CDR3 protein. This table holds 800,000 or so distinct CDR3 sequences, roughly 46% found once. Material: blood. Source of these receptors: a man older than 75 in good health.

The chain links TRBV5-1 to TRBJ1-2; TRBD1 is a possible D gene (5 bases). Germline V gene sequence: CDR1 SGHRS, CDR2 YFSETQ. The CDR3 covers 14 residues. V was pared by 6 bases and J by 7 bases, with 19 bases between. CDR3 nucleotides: TGCGCCAGCAACTGGGGCACGGATTACCTTGGCTACACCTTC. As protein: CASNWGTDYLGYTF. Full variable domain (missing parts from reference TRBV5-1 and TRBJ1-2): KAGVTQTPRYLIKTRGQQVTLSCSPISGHRSVSWYQQTPGQGLQFLFEYFSETQRNKGNFPGRFSGRQFSNSRSEMNVSTLELGDSALYLCASNWGTDYLGYTFGSGTRLTVV.

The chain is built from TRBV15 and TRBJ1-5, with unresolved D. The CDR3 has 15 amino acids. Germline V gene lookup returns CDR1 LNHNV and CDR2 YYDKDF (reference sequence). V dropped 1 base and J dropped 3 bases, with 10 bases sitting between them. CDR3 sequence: CATSRVNTSNQPQHF. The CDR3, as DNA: TGTGCCACCAGCAGAGTCAACACCTCCAATCAGCCCCAGCATTTT.

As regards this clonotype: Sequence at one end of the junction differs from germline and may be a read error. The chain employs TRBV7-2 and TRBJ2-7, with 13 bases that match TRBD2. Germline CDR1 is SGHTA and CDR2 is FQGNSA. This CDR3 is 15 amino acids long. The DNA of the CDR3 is TGTGCCAGCAGGTTAGGACTAGCGGGAGTTTACGAGCAGTACTTC. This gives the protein CASRLGLAGVYEQYF. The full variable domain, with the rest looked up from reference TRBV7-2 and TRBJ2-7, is GAGVSQSPSNKVTEKGKDVELRCDPISGHTALYWYRQSLGQGLEFLIYFQGNSAPDKSGLPSDRFSAERTGGSVSTLTIQRTQQEDSAVYLCASRLGLAGVYEQYFGPGTRLTVT.

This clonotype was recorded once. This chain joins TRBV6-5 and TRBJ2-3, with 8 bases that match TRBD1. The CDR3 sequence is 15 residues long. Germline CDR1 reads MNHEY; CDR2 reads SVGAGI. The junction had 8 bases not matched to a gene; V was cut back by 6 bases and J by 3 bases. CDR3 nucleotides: TGTGCCAGCAGGACAGGGGATGGGGAGACAGATACGCAGTATTTT. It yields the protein CASRTGDGETDTQYF.

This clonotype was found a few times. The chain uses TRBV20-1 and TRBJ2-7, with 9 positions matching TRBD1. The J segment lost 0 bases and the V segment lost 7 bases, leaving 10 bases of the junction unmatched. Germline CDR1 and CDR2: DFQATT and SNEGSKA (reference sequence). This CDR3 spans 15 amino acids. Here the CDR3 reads CSGLPGTGSSYEQYF. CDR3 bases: TGCAGTGGCCTACCCGGGACAGGGTCCTCCTACGAGCAGTACTTC.

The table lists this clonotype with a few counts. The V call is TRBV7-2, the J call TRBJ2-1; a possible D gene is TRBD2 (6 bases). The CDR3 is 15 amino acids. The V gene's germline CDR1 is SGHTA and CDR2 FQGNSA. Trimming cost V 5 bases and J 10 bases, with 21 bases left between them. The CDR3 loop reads CASSPGVAVHGEQFF. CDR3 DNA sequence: TGTGCCAGCAGCCCCGGGGTAGCGGTGCACGGGGAGCAGTTCTTC.

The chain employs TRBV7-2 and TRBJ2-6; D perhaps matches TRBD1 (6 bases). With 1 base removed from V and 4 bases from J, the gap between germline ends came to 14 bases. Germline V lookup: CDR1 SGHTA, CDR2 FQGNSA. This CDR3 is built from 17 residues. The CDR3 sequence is CASSLGVRGSGANVLTF. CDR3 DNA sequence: TGTGCCAGCAGCTTAGGGGTCAGGGGATCGGGGGCCAACGTCCTGACTTTC.

The DNA of the CDR3 is TGTGCCAGCTCTCTCAGGCCGGCCGATACGCAGTATTTT. Translating it yields CASSLRPADTQYF. This sequence joins TRBV28 and TRBJ2-3; no reliable D call. The CDR3 is 13 amino acids. The V and J ends lost 8 bases and 6 bases respectively, with 15 bases between them. Germline CDR1 and CDR2: MDHEN and SYDVKM.

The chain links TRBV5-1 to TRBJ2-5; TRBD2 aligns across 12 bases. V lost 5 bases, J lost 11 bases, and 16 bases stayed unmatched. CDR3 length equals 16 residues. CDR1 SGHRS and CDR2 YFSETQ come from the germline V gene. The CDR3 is CASRAETSGSGNEQYF. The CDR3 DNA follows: TGCGCCAGCAGGGCAGAGACTAGCGGGAGCGGCAATGAGCAGTACTTC.

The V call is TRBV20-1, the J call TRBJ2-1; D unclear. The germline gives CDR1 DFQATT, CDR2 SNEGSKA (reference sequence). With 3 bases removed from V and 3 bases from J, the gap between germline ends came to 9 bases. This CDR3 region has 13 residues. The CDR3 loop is CSARIGIYNEQFF. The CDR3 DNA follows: TGCAGTGCTAGGATCGGAATCTACAATGAGCAGTTCTTC.

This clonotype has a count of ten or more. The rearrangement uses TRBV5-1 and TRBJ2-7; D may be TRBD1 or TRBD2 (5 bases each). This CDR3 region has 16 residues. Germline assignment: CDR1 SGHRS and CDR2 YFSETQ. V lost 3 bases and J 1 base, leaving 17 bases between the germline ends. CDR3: CASSSEGPPNSYEQYF. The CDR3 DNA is TGCGCCAGCAGCTCTGAGGGGCCACCGAATTCCTACGAGCAGTACTTC.

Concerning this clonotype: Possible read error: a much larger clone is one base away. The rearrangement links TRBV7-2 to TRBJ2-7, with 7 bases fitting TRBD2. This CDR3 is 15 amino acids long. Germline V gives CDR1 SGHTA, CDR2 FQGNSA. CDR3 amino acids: CAISLAGWQTYEQYF. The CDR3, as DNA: TGTGCCATCAGCTTAGCGGGTTGGCAGACCTACGAGCAGTACTTC. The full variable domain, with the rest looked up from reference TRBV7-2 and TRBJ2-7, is GAGVSQSPSNKVTEKGKDVELRCDPISGHTALYWYRQSLGQGLEFLIYFQGNSAPDKSGLPSDRFSAERTGGSVSTLTIQRTQQEDSAVYLCAISLAGWQTYEQYFGPGTRLTVT.

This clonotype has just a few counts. Written as DNA, the CDR3 is TGTGCCAGCAGCACGCACTGGGACAGGGGGACCTACGAGCAGTACTTC. This gives the protein CASSTHWDRGTYEQYF. The V and J genes are TRBV5-5 and TRBJ2-7, with 11 bases that match TRBD1. From germline, CDR1 is SGHKS and CDR2 YYEKEE (reference sequence). This CDR3 has 16 amino acids. The trim removed 4 bases at V and 2 bases at J, leaving 8 bases unmatched.

CDR3: CASSQNPEGGTQYF. CDR3 sequence (DNA): TGCGCCAGCAGCCAAAATCCAGAGGGAGGGACCCAGTACTTC. The V call is TRBV4-3, the J call TRBJ2-5; D may be TRBD2 (6 bases). CDR3 length: 14 amino acids. CDR1 and CDR2 from the germline V gene are LGHNA and YSLEER. Trimming took 2 bases from V and 7 from J, leaving 14 bases between them.

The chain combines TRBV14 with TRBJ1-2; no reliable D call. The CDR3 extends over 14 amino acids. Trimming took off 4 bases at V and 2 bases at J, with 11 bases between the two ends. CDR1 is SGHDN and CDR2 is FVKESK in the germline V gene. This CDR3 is CASSPLTLNYGYTF. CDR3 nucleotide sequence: TGTGCCAGCAGCCCACTTACCCTAAACTATGGCTACACCTTC.

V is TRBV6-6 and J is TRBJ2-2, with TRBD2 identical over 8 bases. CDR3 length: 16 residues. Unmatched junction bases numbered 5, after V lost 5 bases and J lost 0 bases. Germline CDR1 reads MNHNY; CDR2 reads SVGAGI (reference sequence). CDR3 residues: CASSALAGTNTGELFF. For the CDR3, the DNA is TGTGCCAGCAGTGCCCTAGCGGGTACGAACACCGGGGAGCTGTTTTTT.

CDR3 sequence (DNA): TGCAGTGCTGCCAACTTGGGGGGGGTAGCTAACTATGGCTACACCTTC. Protein: CSAANLGGVANYGYTF. J is TRBJ1-2 and V is TRBV20-1; D may be TRBD1 (5 bases). The germline V gene encodes CDR1 DFQATT and CDR2 SNEGSKA (reference sequence). Trimming took off 5 bases at V and 0 bases at J, with 19 bases between the two ends. The CDR3 has 16 residues.

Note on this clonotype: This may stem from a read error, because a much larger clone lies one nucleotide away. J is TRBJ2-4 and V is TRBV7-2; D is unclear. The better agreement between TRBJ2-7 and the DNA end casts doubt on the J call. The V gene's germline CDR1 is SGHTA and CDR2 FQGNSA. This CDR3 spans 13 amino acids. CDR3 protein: CAGSLGWQSEQYF. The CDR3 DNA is TGTGCCGGCAGCTTAGGTTGGCAGAGCGAGCAGTACTTC.

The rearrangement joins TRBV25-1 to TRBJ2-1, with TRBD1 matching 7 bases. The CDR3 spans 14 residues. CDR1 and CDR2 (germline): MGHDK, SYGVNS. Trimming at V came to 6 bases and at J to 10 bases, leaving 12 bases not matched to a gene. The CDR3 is CASRERQGVSEQFF. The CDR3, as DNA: TGTGCCAGCAGGGAACGACAGGGAGTGAGCGAGCAGTTCTTC.

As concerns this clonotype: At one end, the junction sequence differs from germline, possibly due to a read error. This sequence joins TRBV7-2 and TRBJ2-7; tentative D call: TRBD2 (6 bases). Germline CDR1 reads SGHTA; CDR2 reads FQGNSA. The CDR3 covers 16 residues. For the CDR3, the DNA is TGTGCCTGCAGCTTATATCGTAGCGGAAGCTCCTACGAGCAGTACTTC. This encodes CACSLYRSGSSYEQYF.

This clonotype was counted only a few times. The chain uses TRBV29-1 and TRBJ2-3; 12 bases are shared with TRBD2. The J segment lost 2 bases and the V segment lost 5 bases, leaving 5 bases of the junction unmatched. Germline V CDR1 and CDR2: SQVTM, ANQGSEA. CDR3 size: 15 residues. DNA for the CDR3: TGCAGCGTTTCCGGACTAGCGGGGCCCACAGATACGCAGTATTTT. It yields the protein CSVSGLAGPTDTQYF.

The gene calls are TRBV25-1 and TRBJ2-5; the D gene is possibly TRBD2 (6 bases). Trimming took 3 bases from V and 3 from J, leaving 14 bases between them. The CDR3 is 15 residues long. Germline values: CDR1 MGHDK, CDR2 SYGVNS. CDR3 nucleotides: TGTGCCAGCAGTGAGCTTTCGTCGGGGGAAGAGACCCAGTACTTC. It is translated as CASSELSSGEETQYF.

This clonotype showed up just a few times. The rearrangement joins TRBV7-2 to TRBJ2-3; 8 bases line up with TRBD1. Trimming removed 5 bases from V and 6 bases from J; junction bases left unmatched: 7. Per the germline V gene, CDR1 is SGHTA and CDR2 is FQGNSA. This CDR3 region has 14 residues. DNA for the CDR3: TGTGCCAGCAGCCAGGCGGGACAGGCGGATACGCAGTATTTT. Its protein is CASSQAGQADTQYF.

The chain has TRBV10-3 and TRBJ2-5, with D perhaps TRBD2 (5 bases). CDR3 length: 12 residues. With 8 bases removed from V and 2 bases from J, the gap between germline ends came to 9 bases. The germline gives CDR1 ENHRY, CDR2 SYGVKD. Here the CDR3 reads CAIGLNQETQYF. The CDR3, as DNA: TGTGCCATCGGACTCAATCAAGAGACCCAGTACTTC.

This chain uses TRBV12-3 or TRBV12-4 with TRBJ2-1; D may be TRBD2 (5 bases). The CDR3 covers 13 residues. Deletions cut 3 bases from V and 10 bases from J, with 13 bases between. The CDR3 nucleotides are TGTGCCAGCAGTTTGGAGGTCGGCTGGGAGCAGTTCTTC. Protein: CASSLEVGWEQFF.